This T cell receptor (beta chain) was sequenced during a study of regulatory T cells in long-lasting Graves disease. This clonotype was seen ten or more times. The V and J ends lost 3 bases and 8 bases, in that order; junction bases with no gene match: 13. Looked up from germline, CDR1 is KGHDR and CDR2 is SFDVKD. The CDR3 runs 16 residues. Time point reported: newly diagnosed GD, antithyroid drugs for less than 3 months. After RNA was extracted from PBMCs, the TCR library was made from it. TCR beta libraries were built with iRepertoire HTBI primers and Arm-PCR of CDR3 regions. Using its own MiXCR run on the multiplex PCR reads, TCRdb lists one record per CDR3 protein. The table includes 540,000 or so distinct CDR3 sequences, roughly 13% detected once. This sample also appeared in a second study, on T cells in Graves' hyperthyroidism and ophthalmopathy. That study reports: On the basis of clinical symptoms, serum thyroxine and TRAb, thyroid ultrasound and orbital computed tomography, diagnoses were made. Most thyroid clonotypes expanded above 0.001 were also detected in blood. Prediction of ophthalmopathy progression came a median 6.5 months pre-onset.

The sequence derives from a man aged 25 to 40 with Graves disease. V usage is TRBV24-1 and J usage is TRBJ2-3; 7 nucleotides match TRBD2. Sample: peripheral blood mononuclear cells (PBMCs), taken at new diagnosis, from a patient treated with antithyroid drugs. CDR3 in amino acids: CATSDPRGGRPSTQYF. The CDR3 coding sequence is TGTGCCACCAGTGATCCGCGGGGCGGGAGACCCAGTACGCAGTATTTT.